The source of this T cell receptor (beta chain) is a study of beta chain features in type 1 diabetes. CDR3 length: 15 residues. V lost 3 bases, J lost 8 bases, and 6 bases stayed unmatched. Germline V gives CDR1 KGHSH, CDR2 LQKENI. This clone was observed a few times. Expressed TCRB transcripts were sequenced, since all the RNA that had been isolated was reverse transcribed. The table came from immunoSEQ multiplex PCR; TCRdb's copy has only in-frame clones and leaves some out. Of a few hundred thousand clones detected, around 16% appear once; the ten largest clones hold 0.019%. The chain employs TRBV18 and TRBJ2-2; TRBD2 agrees at 10 bases. The specimen sequenced was naive CD4+ T cells from blood. The clonotype was recovered from a woman between 18 and 30 years old in good health. CDR3 sequence: CASSPPSGRRGELFF. The CDR3 region has the DNA TGTGCCAGCTCACCCCCTAGCGGGAGAAGAGGGGAGCTGTTTTTT.